The 27 T cell receptor beta chains listed next were all sequenced from one sample in a study of cytomegalovirus exposure and HLA in healthy donors. A multiplex PCR was run with 60 Vbeta primers and 13 Jbeta primers. Data came from immunoSEQ multiplex PCR; TCRdb stores just in-frame clones and leaves some out. Of 150,000 or so clones in the sample, approximately 88% were seen once. Sequenced input: PBMCs. These TCRs come from a man aged 30 to 39 in good health and CMV-seronegative.

The rearrangement joins TRBV18 to TRBJ2-2; 9 bases agree with TRBD2. Germline V gene sequence: CDR1 KGHSH, CDR2 LQKENI. V shed 4 bases, J shed 1 base, and the junction held 7 bases outside the gene matches. This CDR3 is 17 amino acids long. CDR3 DNA sequence: TGTGCCAGCTCACTAACCTCTAGCGGGGTGAACACCGGGGAGCTGTTTTTT. Translating it yields CASSLTSSGVNTGELFF.

The chain has TRBV5-1 and TRBJ1-4; 10 bases agree with TRBD1. This CDR3 comprises 14 residues. V was pared by 4 bases and J by 13 bases, with 10 bases of the junction left unmatched. Germline CDR1 SGHRS, CDR2 YFSETQ. The CDR3 bases are TGCGCCAGCAGCCCGGACAGGGGGGGACACAGACTGTTTTTT. This translates into CASSPDRGGHRLFF.

The V and J genes are TRBV4-1 and TRBJ2-6, with D uncertain. The CDR3 loop spans 16 amino acids. Per germline, CDR1 MGHRA and CDR2 YSYEKL. The ends were cut back, 1 base at V and 0 bases at J, with 7 bases in the middle. CDR3 residues: CASSQVFVSGANVLTF. CDR3 bases: TGCGCCAGCAGCCAAGTTTTCGTCTCTGGGGCCAACGTCCTGACTTTC.

The chain carries TRBV7-6 and TRBJ1-5; TRBD1 is a possible D gene (6 bases). The CDR3 is 17 residues long. The V end was cut by 1 base, the J end by 4 bases, with 17 bases between. Germline loops: CDR1 SGHVS, CDR2 FNYEAQ. DNA for the CDR3: TGTGCCAGCAGCTTAGAGATATCGTGGCAGGGGAATCAGCCCCAGCATTTT. Its protein product is CASSLEISWQGNQPQHF.

The chain couples TRBV18 to TRBJ2-1, with 8 bases matching TRBD1. Germline CDR1 and CDR2: KGHSH and LQKENI. After removal of 8 bases from V and 10 bases from J, the junction contained 4 bases not matched to a gene. The CDR3 runs to 11 residues. CDR3 sequence (DNA): TGTGCCAGCACAAGGACAGGGGAGCAGTTCTTC. It specifies CASTRTGEQFF.

This chain uses TRBV4-1 with TRBJ1-2; 10 bases are a match to TRBD1. This CDR3 has 14 amino acids. From germline, CDR1 is MGHRA and CDR2 YSYEKL. The V segment lost 8 bases and the J segment 6 bases; nucleotides outside the gene matches: 9. CDR3 loop: CASRPGQGFDGYTF. In DNA form, the CDR3 reads TGCGCCAGCCGCCCGGGACAGGGGTTTGATGGCTACACCTTC.

The chain recombines TRBV6-1 with TRBJ1-1; the match to TRBD1 covers 9 bases. The CDR3 extends over 14 amino acids. The V gene's germline CDR1 is MNHNS and CDR2 SASEGT. The V segment lost 6 bases and the J segment 6 bases; nucleotides outside the gene matches: 8. CDR3 sequence: CASSQLQGAAEAFF. CDR3 bases: TGTGCCAGCAGCCAGCTACAGGGGGCGGCTGAAGCTTTCTTT.

V is TRBV7-9 and J is TRBJ1-2; D is perhaps TRBD1 (6 bases). The CDR3 consists of 14 residues. The V gene's germline CDR1 is SEHNR and CDR2 FQNEAQ (reference sequence). The V end was cut by 3 bases, the J end by 5 bases, with 13 bases between. CDR3 nucleotides: TGTGCCAGCAGCTTCCTCTCGCAGGGGTATGGCTACACCTTC. It yields the protein CASSFLSQGYGYTF.

This clone was seen more than once but under ten times. The rearrangement links TRBV6-1 to TRBJ1-5; 7 bases line up with TRBD1. Losses at the gene ends were 7 bases for V and 1 base for J; bases not matched to a gene: 7. Per germline, CDR1 MNHNS and CDR2 SASEGT. This CDR3 is 15 amino acids long. CDR3 in amino acids: CASNRQGVSNQPQHF. CDR3 coding DNA: TGTGCCAGCAATCGACAGGGAGTAAGCAATCAGCCCCAGCATTTT.

CDR3 nucleotide sequence: TGTGCCAGCAGTGACCTCCAGGGGATCTACGAGCAGTACTTC. Its protein is CASSDLQGIYEQYF. The V call is TRBV6-1, the J call TRBJ2-7, with D possibly being TRBD1 (6 bases). The V end lost 3 bases, the J end lost 3 bases, and 12 bases lay between the germline ends. CDR1 MNHNS and CDR2 SASEGT come from the germline V gene. This CDR3 has 14 residues.

The rearrangement links TRBV28 to TRBJ2-7; D is unresolved. V lost 1 base to trimming and J lost 6 bases, with 10 bases between them. Germline V CDR1 and CDR2: MDHEN, SYDVKM. The CDR3 loop spans 13 amino acids. The CDR3 reads CASSLSLVREQYF. CDR3 bases: TGTGCCAGCAGTTTATCACTCGTCCGCGAGCAGTACTTC.

This clone was recorded once. This chain uses TRBV6-5 with TRBJ1-6; 9 nucleotides align to TRBD1. This CDR3 region has 15 residues. Trimming at V came to 4 bases and at J to 6 bases, leaving 4 bases not matched to a gene. The germline V gene encodes CDR1 MNHEY and CDR2 SVGAGI. CDR3 residues: CASSFGTGLNSPLHF. In DNA, the CDR3 is TGTGCCAGCAGTTTCGGGACAGGGCTTAATTCACCCCTCCACTTT.

Written as DNA, the CDR3 is TGTGCCAGCCGACCCCGGACTAGCGGGCTCAACAATGAGCAGTTCTTC. Translating it yields CASRPRTSGLNNEQFF. The gene calls are TRBV5-5 and TRBJ2-1, with 11 bases lining up with TRBD2. The CDR3 loop spans 16 amino acids. CDR1 is SGHKS, CDR2 YYEKEE, per germline (reference sequence). The junction had 11 bases not matched to a gene; V was cut back by 7 bases and J by 5 bases.

This chain uses TRBV27 with TRBJ1-5; 9 nucleotides align to TRBD1. After removal of 2 bases from V and 1 base from J, the junction contained 0 bases not matched to a gene. The CDR3 has 15 amino acids. The germline V gene encodes CDR1 MNHEY and CDR2 SMNVEV (reference sequence). CDR3 sequence reads: CASSLTGGSNQPQHF. CDR3 bases: TGTGCCAGCAGTTTAACAGGGGGCAGCAATCAGCCCCAGCATTTT.

The CDR3 sequence is CASSQVTPGTGGWYGYEQYF. The CDR3 DNA follows: TGTGCCAGCAGCCAGGTGACCCCAGGGACAGGGGGCTGGTATGGCTACGAGCAGTACTTC. This chain uses TRBV14 with TRBJ2-7, with TRBD1 matching 12 bases. The ends lost 3 bases at V and 3 bases at J; junction bases unmatched: 18. The CDR3 is 20 amino acids. The V gene's germline CDR1 is SGHDN and CDR2 FVKESK. Full variable domain (missing parts from reference TRBV14 and TRBJ2-7): EAGVTQFPSHSVIEKGQTVTLRCDPISGHDNLYWYRRVMGKEIKFLLHFVKESKQDESGMPNNRFLAERTGGTYSTLKVQPAELEDSGVYFCASSQVTPGTGGWYGYEQYFGPGTRLTVT.

V is TRBV5-1 and J is TRBJ2-3; TRBD2 matches at 13 bases. The germline V gene has CDR1 SGHRS and CDR2 YFSETQ. The CDR3 is 16 amino acids. The V gene end was trimmed by 3 bases and the J gene end by 4 bases; junction bases not matched to a gene: 5. In DNA form, the CDR3 reads TGCGCCAGCAGCTCGCCGGGACTAGCGGGGTCAGATACGCAGTATTTT. Protein sequence: CASSSPGLAGSDTQYF.

V is TRBV13 and J is TRBJ2-3; TRBD2 aligns across 10 bases. Per germline, CDR1 PRHDT and CDR2 FYEKMQ (reference sequence). With V trimmed by 8 bases and J by 1 base, 9 bases remained unmatched. This CDR3 comprises 16 residues. CDR3 nucleotide sequence: TGTGCCAGCTCCCTTGCCCTAGCGGGGGGCACAGATACGCAGTATTTT. This translates into CASSLALAGGTDTQYF.

Here the CDR3 DNA reads TGTGCCAGCAGCGGCGTCGTACAGGGGGCGAGGGGCTACACCTTC. It translates to CASSGVVQGARGYTF. The chain couples TRBV7-9 to TRBJ1-2; 9 bases map to TRBD1. Per germline, CDR1 SEHNR and CDR2 FQNEAQ (reference sequence). This CDR3 spans 15 amino acids. Trimming at V came to 5 bases and at J to 8 bases, leaving 12 bases not matched to a gene.

The CDR3 DNA follows: TGTGCCAGCAGCCTCCAGACTAGTTGGTATGGCACCGGGGAGCTGTTTTTT. It specifies CASSLQTSWYGTGELFF. The chain has TRBV5-6 and TRBJ2-2; tentatively, D is TRBD2 (6 bases). The CDR3 spans 17 residues. V was cut by 4 bases and J by 4 bases, with 20 bases left in between. CDR1 is SGHDT, CDR2 YYEEEE, per germline. The full variable domain, in which reference TRBV5-6 and TRBJ2-2 provide the parts outside the CDR3, is DAGVTQSPTHLIKTRGQQVTLRCSPKSGHDTVSWYQQALGQGPQFIFQYYEEEERQRGNFPDRFSGHQFPNYSSELNVNALLLGDSALYLCASSLQTSWYGTGELFFGEGSRLTVL.

The chain has TRBV7-9 and TRBJ1-4; 8 bases line up with TRBD1. This CDR3 spans 16 amino acids. Unmatched junction bases numbered 13, after V lost 2 bases and J lost 11 bases. Germline values: CDR1 SEHNR, CDR2 FQNEAQ (reference sequence). CDR3 region: CASSLKIYRGSGKLFF. The CDR3 bases are TGTGCCAGCAGCTTAAAGATCTACAGGGGGTCAGGGAAACTGTTTTTT.

The chain couples TRBV27 to TRBJ1-3, with TRBD1 as a possible D gene (5 bases). Germline V lookup: CDR1 MNHEY, CDR2 SMNVEV (reference sequence). V lost 4 bases and J 4 bases, leaving 8 bases between the germline ends. The CDR3 runs 13 residues. CDR3 nucleotides: TGTGCCAGCAGTTCAAACAGGGGAAACACCATATATTTT. The encoded protein is CASSSNRGNTIYF.

V and J are TRBV6-4 and TRBJ1-5; D is perhaps TRBD1 (6 bases). Trimming pared 3 bases from V and 0 bases from J, leaving 15 bases between. Germline CDR1 reads MRHNA; CDR2 reads SNTAGT. This CDR3 has 17 residues. This chain's CDR3 is CASSETVRGYSNQPQHF. DNA for the CDR3: TGTGCCAGCAGTGAAACGGTCAGGGGTTATAGCAATCAGCCCCAGCATTTT.

This clone was observed a few times. The chain joins TRBV6-1 to TRBJ1-6, with a tentative D call TRBD1 (5 bases). The CDR3 runs 13 residues. Germline CDR1 MNHNS, CDR2 SASEGT. V shed 7 bases and J shed 5 bases, with 9 bases lying between them. In DNA form, the CDR3 reads TGTGCCAGCACCAAGACAGATAATTCACCCCTCCACTTT. This gives the protein CASTKTDNSPLHF.

The J gene is TRBJ2-1, the V gene TRBV11-2; weak D call: TRBD2 (5 bases). This CDR3 comprises 18 residues. From germline, CDR1 is SGHAT and CDR2 FQNNGV. Trimming removed 0 bases at V and 3 bases at J, with 18 bases between. CDR3 sequence reads: CASSLDLFSDSFYNEQFF. In DNA form, the CDR3 reads TGTGCCAGCAGCTTAGATCTCTTCTCGGACTCCTTCTACAATGAGCAGTTCTTC.

V gene TRBV6-1 combines with J gene TRBJ2-7; TRBD1 matches at 11 bases. V was clipped by 5 bases and J by 9 bases; unmatched bases: 9. CDR1 MNHNS and CDR2 SASEGT come from the germline V gene. The CDR3 extends over 14 amino acids. The CDR3 bases are TGTGCCAGCAGTTGGCCGGGACAGGGGGACGGGCAGTACTTC. Protein: CASSWPGQGDGQYF.

The CDR3 DNA reads TGTGCCAGCTGGGCAGGGAGGATTGGGCAGCCCCAGCATTTT. Its protein product is CASWAGRIGQPQHF. The V gene is TRBV2, the J gene TRBJ1-5, with D possibly matching TRBD1 (5 bases). Germline values: CDR1 SNHLY, CDR2 FYNNEI. V lost 8 bases to trimming and J lost 7 bases, with 18 bases between them. The CDR3 is 14 residues long.

This clone is a singleton in its sample. V gene TRBV2 combines with J gene TRBJ2-7; tentatively, D is TRBD1 (6 bases). Germline V gene data show CDR1 as SNHLY and CDR2 as FYNNEI. V dropped 0 bases and J dropped 2 bases, with 11 bases sitting between them. The CDR3 totals 15 residues. CDR3 DNA: TGTGCCAGCAGTGAAGCCTTTGACAGGCCCTACGAGCAGTACTTC. Translation gives CASSEAFDRPYEQYF.